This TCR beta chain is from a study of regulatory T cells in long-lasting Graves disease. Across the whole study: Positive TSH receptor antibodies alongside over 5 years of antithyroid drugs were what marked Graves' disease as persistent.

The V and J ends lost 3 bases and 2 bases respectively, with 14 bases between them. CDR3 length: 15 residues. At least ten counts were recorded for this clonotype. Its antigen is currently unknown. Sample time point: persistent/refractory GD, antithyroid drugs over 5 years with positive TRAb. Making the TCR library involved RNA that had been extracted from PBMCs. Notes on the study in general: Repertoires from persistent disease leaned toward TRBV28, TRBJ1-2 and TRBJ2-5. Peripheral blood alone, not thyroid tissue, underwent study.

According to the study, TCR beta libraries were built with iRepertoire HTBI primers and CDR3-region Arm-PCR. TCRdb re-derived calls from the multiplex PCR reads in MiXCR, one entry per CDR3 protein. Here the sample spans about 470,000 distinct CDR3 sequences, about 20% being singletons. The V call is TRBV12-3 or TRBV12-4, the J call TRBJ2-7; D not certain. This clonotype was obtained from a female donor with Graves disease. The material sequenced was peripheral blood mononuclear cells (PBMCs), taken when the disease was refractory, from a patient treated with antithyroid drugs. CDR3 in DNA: TGTGCCAGCAGTTTCCATTCCGGCAGCACCTACGAGCAGTACTTC. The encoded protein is CASSFHSGSTYEQYF.